This TCR beta chain originates from a study of T-cell reconstitution after alpha-beta-depleted transplantation in children. Unique molecular identifiers were built into the TCRbeta library. TCRdb fed the PCR reads into MiXCR, producing one record per CDR3 protein. Of 580,000 or so distinct CDR3 sequences listed, 23% are singletons. The CDR3 totals 13 residues. Germline-derived CDR1 and CDR2 are DFQATT and SNEGSKA (reference sequence). About this clonotype: A much larger clone differs by one base, so this may be a read error.

The source material was PBMCs, mostly from graft donor cells, sampled 360 days after TCRalphabeta/CD19-depleted stem cell transplant. This chain uses TRBV20-1 with TRBJ2-5, with 9 bases that match TRBD2. The sequence was obtained from a boy under three years old who had a stem cell transplant for acute myeloid leukemia, so the T cells may come from the graft donor. The CDR3 nucleotides are TGCGGTGCTAGAGGGGGACTAGCAGAGACCCAGTACTTC. It encodes CGARGGLAETQYF.